This TCR beta chain was identified in a study of tumor-infiltrating lymphocytes in primary liver carcinoma. Study results and limitations: Just around 7.5-24% of top clones spanned all five tumor regions. Tumors had a top-250-clone fraction that was significantly higher than blood (p = 0.039). Pairs of tumor regions overlapped more than tumor-adjacent and tumor-blood pairs did.

A few counts support this clonotype. Its target is unknown. Being one base from a much bigger clone, this may be a read error. CDR3 length equals 14 residues. Germline lookup yields CDR1 SQVTM and CDR2 ANQGSEA. Trimming took 8 bases from V and 6 from J, leaving 20 bases between them. Co-extracted RNA and DNA came from about 19-30 mg of unsorted bulk tissue. Researchers generated TCR beta cDNA from 500 ng of total RNA, relying on a constant-region primer. Amplification in three nested multiplex PCR rounds with slightly modified ARM-PCR gave rise to TCR beta libraries. TRBV1-TRBV30 forward primers paired with a C-beta reverse primer were used in the first two PCR rounds, which ran about 11 cycles each. TCRdb passed the multiplex PCR reads through MiXCR, listing each CDR3 protein once. In the table there are around 26,000 distinct CDR3 sequences, 78% of which are singletons.

The V and J genes are TRBV29-1 and TRBJ2-1; tentative D call: TRBD1 (6 bases). This TCR derives from a man aged 40-49 years with primary liver carcinoma and hepatitis B virus infection. Sequenced: liver tumor tissue from sampling region 3. The subset here: tumor region T3, left-lateral pole. CDR3 sequence: CSTLTGILGNEQFF. For the CDR3, the DNA is TGCAGCACCCTGACAGGTATCCTCGGCAATGAGCAGTTCTTC.